These 13 T cell receptor beta chains came from one sample sequenced in a study of blood T cell repertoires in COVID-19. TCRdb keeps only in-frame clones here, not all; method: immunoSEQ multiplex PCR. The table lists 150,000 or so clones, roughly four fifths of them singletons. The specimen was PBMCs or T cells enriched from blood (not recorded which). All receptors derive from a man aged 45-60 years who had recovered from COVID-19.

The chain is built from TRBV24-1 and TRBJ1-3; D gene uncertain. CDR1 is KGHDR and CDR2 is SFDVKD in the germline V gene. V lost 4 bases and J lost 0, with 6 bases in between. This CDR3 spans 14 amino acids. CDR3 in amino acids: CATSEDSSGNTIYF. In DNA form, the CDR3 reads TGTGCCACCAGTGAAGATAGCTCTGGAAACACCATATATTTT.

This chain links TRBV5-8 with TRBJ2-5, with 7 nucleotides matching TRBD1. The CDR3 consists of 14 residues. Germline-derived CDR1 and CDR2 are SGHTS and YDEGEE. V lost 4 bases to trimming and J lost 2 bases; unmatched junction nucleotides: 5. CDR3 sequence reads: CASSKDRVQETQYF. The CDR3 DNA follows: TGTGCCAGCAGCAAAGACAGGGTTCAAGAGACCCAGTACTTC. The full variable domain, rest sourced from reference TRBV5-8 and TRBJ2-5, is EAGVTQSPTHLIKTRGQQATLRCSPISGHTSVYWYQQALGLGLQFLLWYDEGEERNRGNFPPRFSGRQFPNYSSELNVNALELEDSALYLCASSKDRVQETQYFGPGTRLLVL.

The rearrangement uses TRBV6-4 and TRBJ2-1; a weak D match, TRBD1 (6 bases). This CDR3 region has 14 residues. Trimming pared 4 bases from V and 9 bases from J, leaving 16 bases between. Germline-derived CDR1 and CDR2 are MRHNA and SNTAGT. The CDR3 DNA reads as TGTGCCAGCAGTGTGTCACAGGGTCTTAGTGAGCAGTTCTTC. It translates to CASSVSQGLSEQFF.

V usage is TRBV11-1 and J usage is TRBJ2-3, with 8 bases identical to TRBD2. Germline CDR1 is SGHAT and CDR2 is FQDESV (reference sequence). The junction had 4 bases not matched to a gene; V was cut back by 6 bases and J by 2 bases. CDR3 size: 14 residues. CDR3 protein: CASRAGGFTDTQYF. DNA for the CDR3: TGTGCCAGCAGGGCGGGGGGCTTCACAGATACGCAGTATTTT.

This clone was recorded a few times. This chain joins TRBV3-1 (or the pseudogene TRBV3-2) and TRBJ2-5; D unclear. The length of the CDR3 is 15 residues. The V gene lost 4 bases and the J gene lost 1 base, with 13 bases spanning the gap. Germline V gene data show CDR1 as LGHDT and CDR2 as YNNKEL (reference sequence). The CDR3 spells CASSPSAVIQETQYF. CDR3 bases: TGTGCCAGCAGCCCATCCGCGGTGATCCAAGAGACCCAGTACTTC.

The chain carries TRBV21-1 and TRBJ2-3; the DNA was not used to check the table's D call, TRBD2. TRBV21-1 is a pseudogene segment. The CDR3 has 20 residues. In nucleotides, the CDR3 is TGTGCCAGCAGCAAAGAGAAAAGGACTTCCCGGTCCCTGGCTGAGGATACGCAGTATTTT. Encoded protein: CASSKEKRTSRSLAEDTQYF.

This chain links TRBV24-1 with TRBJ1-5; tentatively, D is TRBD1 (5 bases). Germline V gene data show CDR1 as KGHDR and CDR2 as SFDVKD. V lost 6 bases and J 0 bases, leaving 8 bases between the germline ends. This CDR3 contains 14 residues. The CDR3 spells CATSRGSSNQPQHF. CDR3 nucleotide sequence: TGTGCCACCAGTAGGGGTAGTAGCAATCAGCCCCAGCATTTT.

This clone was recorded only once. The J gene is TRBJ1-3, the V gene TRBV28; D gene uncertain. Germline V gives CDR1 MDHEN, CDR2 SYDVKM. This CDR3 has 15 residues. V dropped 5 bases and J dropped 4 bases, with 15 bases sitting between them. The CDR3 here is CASSTLTRSGNTIYF. CDR3 sequence (DNA): TGTGCCAGCAGTACCCTGACACGATCGGGAAACACCATATATTTT.

This chain connects TRBV30 to TRBJ1-5; TRBD1 aligns across 7 bases. Germline V CDR1 and CDR2: GTSNPN, SVGIG (reference sequence). The CDR3 is 13 amino acids. V trimming: 1 base; J trimming: 6 bases; junction bases outside the gene matches: 3. CDR3 bases: TGTGCCTGGAGTGAAACAGGGGTTCAGCCCCAGCATTTT. Its translation: CAWSETGVQPQHF. Filled out from reference TRBV30 and TRBJ1-5, the complete variable domain reads SQTIHQWPATLVQPVGSPLSLECTVEGTSNPNLYWYRQAAGRGLQLLFYSVGIGQISSEVPQNLSASRPQDRQFILSSKKLLLSDSGFYLCAWSETGVQPQHFGDGTRLSIL.

This rearrangement joins TRBV6-5 to TRBJ1-6; 7 bases agree with TRBD1. CDR1 MNHEY and CDR2 SVGAGI come from the germline V gene. The CDR3 extends over 14 amino acids. Trimming cost V 2 bases and J 7 bases; bases outside gene matches: 2. The CDR3 protein is CASSYGGQNSPLHF. In DNA form, the CDR3 reads TGTGCCAGCAGTTACGGGGGACAGAATTCACCCCTCCACTTT.

The chain uses TRBV5-1 and TRBJ2-3, with 7 bases aligning to TRBD1. The CDR3 has 17 residues. V was clipped by 3 bases and J by 2 bases; unmatched bases: 12. Germline V gene lookup returns CDR1 SGHRS and CDR2 YFSETQ. The CDR3 region is CASSSGGLTGFTDTQYF. In nucleotides, the CDR3 is TGCGCCAGCAGCTCCGGTGGACTGACAGGGTTCACAGATACGCAGTATTTT.

V usage is TRBV5-1 and J usage is TRBJ2-3; weak D call: TRBD2 (6 bases). This CDR3 contains 14 residues. The germline V gene encodes CDR1 SGHRS and CDR2 YFSETQ. V was cut by 7 bases and J by 1 base, with 13 bases left in between. Written as DNA, the CDR3 is TGCGCCAGCGCCGCGGGACTGGGCACAGATACGCAGTATTTT. It encodes CASAAGLGTDTQYF.

V usage is TRBV9 and J usage is TRBJ2-2; weak D call: TRBD1 (5 bases). The germline gives CDR1 SGDLS, CDR2 YYNGEE. V lost 0 bases to trimming and J lost 6 bases, with 18 bases between them. CDR3 size: 17 residues. CDR3 coding DNA: TGTGCCAGCAGCGTAGGGTCAGGGCCAGTAGGCGCCGGGGAGCTGTTTTTT. It yields the protein CASSVGSGPVGAGELFF.